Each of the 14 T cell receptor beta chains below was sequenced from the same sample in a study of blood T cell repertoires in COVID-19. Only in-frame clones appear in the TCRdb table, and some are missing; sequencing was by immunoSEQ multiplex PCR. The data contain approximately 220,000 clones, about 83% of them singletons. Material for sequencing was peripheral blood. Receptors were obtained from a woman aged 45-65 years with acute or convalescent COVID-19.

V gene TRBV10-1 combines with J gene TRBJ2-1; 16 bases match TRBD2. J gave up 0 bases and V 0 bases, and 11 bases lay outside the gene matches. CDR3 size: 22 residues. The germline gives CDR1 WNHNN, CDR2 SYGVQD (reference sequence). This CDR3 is CASSESTGTSGRALSSYNEQFF. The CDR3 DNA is TGCGCCAGCAGTGAGTCGACCGGGACTAGCGGGAGGGCCTTGAGCTCCTACAATGAGCAGTTCTTC.

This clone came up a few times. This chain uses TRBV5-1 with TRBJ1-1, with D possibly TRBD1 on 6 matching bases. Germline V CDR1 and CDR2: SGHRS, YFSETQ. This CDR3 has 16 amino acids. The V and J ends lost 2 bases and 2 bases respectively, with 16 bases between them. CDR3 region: CASSLKLQGINTEAFF. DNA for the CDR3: TGCGCCAGCAGCTTAAAATTACAGGGAATTAACACTGAAGCTTTCTTT.

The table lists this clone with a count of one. The chain's CDR3 is CASSRDGGLHTGELFF. The DNA of the CDR3 is TGTGCCAGCAGTAGGGACGGGGGGCTGCACACCGGGGAGCTGTTTTTT. The V and J genes are TRBV6-2 or TRBV6-3 and TRBJ2-2; D may be TRBD2 (7 bases). CDR1 is MNHEY and CDR2 is SVGEGT in the germline V gene. The CDR3 covers 16 residues. V lost 5 bases and J 3 bases, leaving 16 bases between the germline ends.

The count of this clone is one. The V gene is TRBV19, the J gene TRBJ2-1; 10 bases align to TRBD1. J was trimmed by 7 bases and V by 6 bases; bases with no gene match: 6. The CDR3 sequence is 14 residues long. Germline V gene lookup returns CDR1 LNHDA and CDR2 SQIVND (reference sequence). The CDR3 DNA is TGTGCCAGTAGCCCGAGGACAGGGGGAAATGAGCAGTTCTTC. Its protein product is CASSPRTGGNEQFF.

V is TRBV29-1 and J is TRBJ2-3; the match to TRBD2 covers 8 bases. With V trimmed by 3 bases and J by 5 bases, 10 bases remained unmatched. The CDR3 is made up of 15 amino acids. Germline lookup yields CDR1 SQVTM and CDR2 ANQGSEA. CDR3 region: CSVEDGRALRDTQYF. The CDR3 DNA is TGCAGCGTTGAGGACGGGAGGGCATTGAGAGATACGCAGTATTTT.

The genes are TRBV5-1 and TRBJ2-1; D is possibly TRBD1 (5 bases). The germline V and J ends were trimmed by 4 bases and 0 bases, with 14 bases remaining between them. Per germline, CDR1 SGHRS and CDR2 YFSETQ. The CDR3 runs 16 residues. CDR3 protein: CASSAPGSYSYNEQFF. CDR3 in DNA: TGCGCCAGCAGCGCCCCAGGGTCCTACTCCTACAATGAGCAGTTCTTC.

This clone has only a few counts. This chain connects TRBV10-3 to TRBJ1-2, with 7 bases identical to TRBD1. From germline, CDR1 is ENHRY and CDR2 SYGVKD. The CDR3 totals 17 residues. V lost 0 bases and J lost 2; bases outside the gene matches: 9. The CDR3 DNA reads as TGTGCCATCAGTGAGTCTGGACAGGCCCCTTTAAACTATGGCTACACCTTC. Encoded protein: CAISESGQAPLNYGYTF.

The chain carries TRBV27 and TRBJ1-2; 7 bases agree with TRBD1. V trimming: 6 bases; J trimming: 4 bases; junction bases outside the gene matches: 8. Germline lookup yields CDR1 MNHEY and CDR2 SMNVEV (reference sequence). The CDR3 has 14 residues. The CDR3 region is CASSQTGWSYGYTF. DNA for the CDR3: TGTGCCAGCAGCCAGACAGGGTGGTCCTATGGCTACACCTTC.

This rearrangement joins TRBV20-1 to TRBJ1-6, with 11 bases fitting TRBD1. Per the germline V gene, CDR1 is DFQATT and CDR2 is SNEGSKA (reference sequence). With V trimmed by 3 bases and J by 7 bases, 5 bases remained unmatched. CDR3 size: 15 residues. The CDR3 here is CSASPGTGGNSPLHF. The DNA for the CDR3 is TGCAGTGCTAGTCCCGGGACAGGGGGGAATTCACCCCTCCACTTT.

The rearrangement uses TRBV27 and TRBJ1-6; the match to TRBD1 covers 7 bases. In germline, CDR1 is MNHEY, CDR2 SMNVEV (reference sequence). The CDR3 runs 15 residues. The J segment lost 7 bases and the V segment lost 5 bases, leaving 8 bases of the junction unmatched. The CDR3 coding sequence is TGTGCCAGCAGTGTGTCCGGGACAGAGAATTCACCCCTCCACTTT. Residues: CASSVSGTENSPLHF.

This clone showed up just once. CDR3 in DNA: TGCGCCAGCAGATGGGGAGATGTTAATTCACCCCTCCACTTT. Protein sequence: CASRWGDVNSPLHF. This chain uses TRBV4-1 with TRBJ1-6, with D unresolved. Germline loops: CDR1 MGHRA, CDR2 YSYEKL. The germline V and J ends were trimmed by 6 bases and 6 bases, with 12 bases remaining between them. This CDR3 comprises 14 residues.

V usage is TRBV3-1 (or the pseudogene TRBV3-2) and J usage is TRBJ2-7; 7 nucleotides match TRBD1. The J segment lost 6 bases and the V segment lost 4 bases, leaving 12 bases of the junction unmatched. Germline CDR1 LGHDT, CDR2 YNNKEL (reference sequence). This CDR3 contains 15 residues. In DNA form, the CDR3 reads TGTGCCAGCAGCCGATTCGGACAGGTAGGCTTCGAGCAGTACTTC. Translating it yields CASSRFGQVGFEQYF.

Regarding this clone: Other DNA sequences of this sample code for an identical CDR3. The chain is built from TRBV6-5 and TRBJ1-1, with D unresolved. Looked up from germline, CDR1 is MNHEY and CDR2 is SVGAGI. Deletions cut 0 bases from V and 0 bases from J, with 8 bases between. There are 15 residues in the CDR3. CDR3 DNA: TGTGCCAGCAGTTACTCGAGACATCTGAACACTGAAGCTTTCTTT. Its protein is CASSYSRHLNTEAFF.

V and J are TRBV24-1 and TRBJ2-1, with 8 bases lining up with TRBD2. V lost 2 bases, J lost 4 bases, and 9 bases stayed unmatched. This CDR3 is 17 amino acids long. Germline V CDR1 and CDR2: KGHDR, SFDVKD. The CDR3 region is CATSDSTPGGGYNEQFF. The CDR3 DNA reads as TGTGCCACCAGTGATTCCACCCCGGGGGGGGGTTACAATGAGCAGTTCTTC.